This T cell receptor (beta chain) was retrieved from a study of CD8 T cells in ankylosing spondylitis. Whole-study findings and limits: Disease-associated clones were reportedly significantly overrepresented in matched ankylosing spondylitis synovial fluid. A CD8+ phenotype characterized the disease-linked clones, which were relatively rare in peripheral blood.

Germline trimming cut 8 bases from V and 11 bases from J; bases unmatched to any gene: 21. This CDR3 is 15 amino acids long. TCRdb passed the 5' RACE reads through MiXCR, listing each CDR3 protein once. The sample has about 150,000 distinct CDR3 sequences, about 32% seen once. Regarding this clonotype: Its target is not known.

The chain joins TRBV12-3 or TRBV12-4 to TRBJ2-7; TRBD1 matches 7 bases. The clonotype was recovered from a male donor with ankylosing spondylitis. Sequencing input: synovial fluid, either unsorted or a sorted T cell fraction (not recorded which). This CDR3 reads CASGVEGARYTAEYF. CDR3 DNA: TGTGCCAGCGGGGTTGAGGGGGCGAGGTACACAGCTGAGTACTTC.